The 28 T cell receptor beta chains in this list originate from one sample, sequenced in a study of PD-1 blockade in classical Hodgkin lymphoma. Only in-frame clones appear in the TCRdb table, and some are missing; sequencing was by immunoSEQ multiplex PCR. The sample has about 110,000 clones; 80% to 90% are singletons. Brentuximab vedotin exposure varied among the patients, all of whom had relapsed after autologous stem cell transplantation. The sample was peripheral blood mononuclear cells (PBMCs), taken before the second cycle of nivolumab. Receptors were obtained from a human donor with classical Hodgkin lymphoma.

CDR3 loop: CASSNTGLAGGSETQYF. The CDR3 nucleotides are TGTGCCAGCAGCAACACGGGACTAGCGGGAGGAAGCGAGACCCAGTACTTC. The chain combines TRBV5-4 with TRBJ2-5, with 15 bases matching TRBD2. V lost 4 bases and J lost 5; bases outside the gene matches: 9. The germline V gene encodes CDR1 SGHNT and CDR2 YYREEE (reference sequence). The CDR3 totals 17 residues.

The gene calls are TRBV19 and TRBJ2-3; 11 nucleotides align to TRBD1. Trimming at V came to 5 bases and at J to 2 bases, leaving 3 bases not matched to a gene. Germline assignment: CDR1 LNHDA and CDR2 SQIVND (reference sequence). CDR3 size: 15 residues. The DNA of the CDR3 is TGTGCCAGTAGTGGGGACAGGGGGTACACAGATACGCAGTATTTT. It translates to CASSGDRGYTDTQYF.

This rearrangement joins TRBV29-1 to TRBJ2-3; 10 positions match TRBD2. Trimming removed 1 base from V and 4 bases from J; junction bases left unmatched: 11. Germline loops: CDR1 SQVTM, CDR2 ANQGSEA. The CDR3 spans 17 residues. The CDR3 DNA is TGCAGCGTTGAAGGGTCGGCTAGCGGGAGTCCCCCAGATACGCAGTATTTT. Translation: CSVEGSASGSPPDTQYF.

The J gene is TRBJ2-4, the V gene TRBV5-6, with unresolved D. The V gene's germline CDR1 is SGHDT and CDR2 YYEEEE. With 0 bases removed from V and 0 bases from J, the gap between germline ends came to 10 bases. The CDR3 totals 16 residues. The CDR3 DNA reads TGTGCCAGCAGCTTGGATACGACACTAGCCAAAAACATTCAGTACTTC. As protein: CASSLDTTLAKNIQYF.

The count of this clone is one. This chain joins TRBV7-6 and TRBJ1-3; perhaps TRBD1 as D (5 bases). Trimming cost V 2 bases and J 2 bases, with 22 bases left between them. The germline V gene encodes CDR1 SGHVS and CDR2 FNYEAQ. The CDR3 extends over 19 amino acids. In DNA, the CDR3 is TGTGCCAGCAGCTTATATGCGGACAACGCTAACCCGGCTGGAAACACCATATATTTT. Protein: CASSLYADNANPAGNTIYF.

This clone has a single count. The chain has TRBV5-1 and TRBJ1-4, with unresolved D. From germline, CDR1 is SGHRS and CDR2 YFSETQ. The CDR3 loop spans 13 amino acids. Trimming took 0 bases from V and 7 from J, leaving 7 bases between them. DNA of the CDR3: TGCGCCAGCAGCTTGGGATCCGGTGAAAAACTGTTTTTT. The encoded protein is CASSLGSGEKLFF.

This sequence joins TRBV18 and TRBJ2-2, with D tentatively TRBD1 (5 bases). In germline, CDR1 is KGHSH, CDR2 LQKENI. This CDR3 region has 16 residues. The germline V and J ends were trimmed by 0 bases and 3 bases, with 11 bases remaining between them. CDR3 sequence: CASSPPAKGYTGELFF. The CDR3 DNA is TGTGCCAGCTCACCACCTGCAAAGGGGTACACCGGGGAGCTGTTTTTT.

This chain joins TRBV11-2 and TRBJ2-3; 9 bases are a match to TRBD2. Trimming cost V 5 bases and J 0 bases; bases outside gene matches: 12. The CDR3 runs 18 residues. In germline, CDR1 is SGHAT, CDR2 FQNNGV. The CDR3 sequence is CASSPGLARSRSTDTQYF. The CDR3 coding sequence is TGTGCCAGCAGCCCGGGACTAGCTAGAAGCCGTAGCACAGATACGCAGTATTTT.

This chain joins TRBV5-8 and TRBJ2-7, with 8 positions matching TRBD2. After removal of 5 bases from V and 6 bases from J, the junction contained 4 bases not matched to a gene. The CDR3 is 12 amino acids. Per the germline V gene, CDR1 is SGHTS and CDR2 is YDEGEE. Here the CDR3 DNA reads TGTGCCAGCAGTCGGGGGGGGGCCGAGCAGTACTTC. This codes for CASSRGGAEQYF.

The gene calls are TRBV5-4 and TRBJ2-7, with TRBD2 as a possible D gene (6 bases). Trimming cost V 1 base and J 4 bases, with 12 bases left between them. The CDR3 extends over 14 amino acids. The germline gives CDR1 SGHNT, CDR2 YYREEE (reference sequence). The CDR3 here is CASSLMSSVYEQYF. CDR3 nucleotide sequence: TGTGCCAGCAGCTTGATGTCTAGCGTATACGAGCAGTACTTC.

The chain links TRBV2 to TRBJ1-4; D is uncertain. The germline CDR1 and CDR2 sequences are SNHLY and FYNNEI. V lost 6 bases, J lost 3 bases, and 11 bases lay in between. The CDR3 loop spans 14 amino acids. The CDR3 sequence: CASRKGWSNEKLFF. CDR3 bases: TGTGCCAGCAGAAAAGGGTGGTCTAATGAAAAACTGTTTTTT.

The chain recombines TRBV5-1 with TRBJ2-1; 7 bases map to TRBD2. The CDR3 loop spans 15 amino acids. The V gene end was trimmed by 0 bases and the J gene end by 5 bases; junction bases not matched to a gene: 5. Germline V CDR1 and CDR2: SGHRS, YFSETQ. Here the CDR3 reads CASSLGVAGDNEQFF. The CDR3 DNA reads TGCGCCAGCAGCTTGGGGGTAGCGGGCGACAATGAGCAGTTCTTC.

This clone was seen only once. The chain combines TRBV5-1 with TRBJ1-3, with TRBD1 matching 7 bases. Per the germline V gene, CDR1 is SGHRS and CDR2 is YFSETQ. Losses at the gene ends were 3 bases for V and 1 base for J; bases not matched to a gene: 10. The CDR3 runs to 17 residues. The CDR3 sequence is CASSYGTGAQSGNTIYF. CDR3 nucleotides: TGCGCCAGCAGCTATGGAACAGGGGCCCAATCTGGAAACACCATATATTTT.

The CDR3 region is CASSLVAGRTYEQYF. The CDR3 DNA sequence: TGTGCCAGCAGCCTCGTGGCAGGGCGGACCTACGAGCAGTACTTC. The chain uses TRBV11-1 and TRBJ2-7, with TRBD1 as a possible D gene (5 bases). Germline CDR1 and CDR2: SGHAT and FQDESV (reference sequence). The CDR3 is 15 residues long. The ends were cut back, 5 bases at V and 2 bases at J, with 16 bases in the middle.

The chain employs TRBV6-5 and TRBJ2-5; D not resolved. The CDR3 sequence is 14 residues long. Germline V gives CDR1 MNHEY, CDR2 SVGAGI. The germline V and J ends were trimmed by 4 bases and 1 base, with 10 bases remaining between them. For the CDR3, the DNA is TGTGCCAGCAGTTCTCCGCGGTCCCAAGAGACCCAGTACTTC. Translated: CASSSPRSQETQYF.

The J gene is TRBJ2-7, the V gene TRBV14, with 7 nucleotides matching TRBD1. The V gene's germline CDR1 is SGHDN and CDR2 FVKESK. The CDR3 runs to 13 residues. V was clipped by 8 bases and J by 4 bases; unmatched bases: 8. The CDR3 is CASGRQGPYEQYF. CDR3 in DNA: TGTGCCAGCGGCCGACAGGGCCCGTACGAGCAGTACTTC.

The V and J genes are TRBV6-5 and TRBJ1-1; TRBD1 is a possible D gene (5 bases). CDR1 is MNHEY, CDR2 SVGAGI, per germline. Trimming took 7 bases from V and 5 from J, leaving 20 bases between them. The CDR3 has 15 amino acids. CDR3 coding DNA: TGTGCCAGCAACCCCCCGGGGCAGTTCCAAACTGAAGCTTTCTTT. The encoded protein is CASNPPGQFQTEAFF.

The V gene is TRBV29-1, the J gene TRBJ1-2, with a possible D match to TRBD1 (5 bases). The CDR3 has 15 amino acids. Germline V lookup: CDR1 SQVTM, CDR2 ANQGSEA. The V end was cut by 3 bases, the J end by 4 bases, with 18 bases between. The CDR3 nucleotides are TGCAGCGTTGAGCCTTTCCAGGGAGGTAGCTATGGCTACACCTTC. Protein product: CSVEPFQGGSYGYTF. The whole variable domain, remainder taken from reference TRBV29-1 and TRBJ1-2, is SAVISQKPSRDICQRGTSLTIQCQVDSQVTMMFWYRQQPGQSLTLIATANQGSEATYESGFVIDKFPISRPNLTFSTLTVSNMSPEDSSIYLCSVEPFQGGSYGYTFGSGTRLTVV.

The chain carries TRBV4-1 and TRBJ1-2; 12 nucleotides align to TRBD1. Trimming cost V 2 bases and J 3 bases; bases outside gene matches: 10. This CDR3 comprises 18 residues. Germline V gene data show CDR1 as MGHRA and CDR2 as YSYEKL. This CDR3 is CASSQLGTGGRPYYGYTF. CDR3 DNA sequence: TGCGCCAGCAGCCAACTCGGGACAGGGGGCCGTCCTTACTATGGCTACACCTTC.

J is TRBJ1-1 and V is TRBV7-6, with 9 bases that match TRBD1. CDR3 size: 15 residues. Germline loops: CDR1 SGHVS, CDR2 FNYEAQ. V lost 6 bases and J lost 4; bases outside the gene matches: 9. In nucleotides, the CDR3 is TGTGCCAGCAGGCGGGACAGGGCCGGGTTCACTGAAGCTTTCTTT. Translating it yields CASRRDRAGFTEAFF.

In nucleotides, the CDR3 is TGTGCCACCAGCAGAGCGACTAGCGTCTCCTACAATGAGCAGTTCTTC. It encodes CATSRATSVSYNEQFF. The chain has TRBV15 and TRBJ2-1, with 8 positions matching TRBD2. Trimming at V came to 1 base and at J to 0 bases, leaving 2 bases not matched to a gene. Germline CDR1 reads LNHNV; CDR2 reads YYDKDF (reference sequence). This CDR3 is built from 16 residues.

As regards this clone: At one boundary the junction diverges from the germline segment, which might be a read error. The rearrangement links TRBV6-1 to TRBJ2-4; 8 nucleotides line up with TRBD2. This CDR3 has 15 amino acids. CDR1 is MNHNS and CDR2 is SASEGT in the germline V gene. CDR3 sequence: CASSEAGGLAGLIAF. For the CDR3, the DNA is TGTGCCAGCAGTGAAGCGGGTGGGCTAGCGGGCCTCATCGCTTTC.

Written as DNA, the CDR3 is TGTGCCAGCAGCTCACGGGGGAATTTCACAGATACGCAGTATTTT. Protein: CASSSRGNFTDTQYF. The gene calls are TRBV14 and TRBJ2-3; TRBD2 might be the D (6 bases). The CDR3 sequence is 15 residues long. CDR1 and CDR2 from the germline V gene are SGHDN and FVKESK. Trimming cost V 5 bases and J 2 bases, with 14 bases left between them. The whole variable domain, filled in from reference TRBV14 and TRBJ2-3, reads EAGVTQFPSHSVIEKGQTVTLRCDPISGHDNLYWYRRVMGKEIKFLLHFVKESKQDESGMPNNRFLAERTGGTYSTLKVQPAELEDSGVYFCASSSRGNFTDTQYFGPGTRLTVL.

The genes are TRBV6-5 and TRBJ2-6; D perhaps matches TRBD2 (6 bases). V shed 3 bases and J shed 2 bases, with 11 bases lying between them. The CDR3 loop spans 16 amino acids. The germline V gene encodes CDR1 MNHEY and CDR2 SVGAGI. CDR3 bases: TGTGCCAGCAGTTATTATGGAGGGCCTGGGGCCAACGTCCTGACTTTC. It specifies CASSYYGGPGANVLTF.

There are a few counts of this clone. This chain joins TRBV6-5 and TRBJ2-1; 9 bases agree with TRBD2. Germline V lookup: CDR1 MNHEY, CDR2 SVGAGI. V gave up 2 bases and J gave up 7 bases; unmatched junction bases: 3. The CDR3 has 14 residues. CDR3 loop: CASSYRTSGNEQFF. DNA for the CDR3: TGTGCCAGCAGTTACAGAACTAGCGGGAATGAGCAGTTCTTC.

This clone was counted a few times. The genes are TRBV11-2 and TRBJ2-3; D ambiguous. CDR3 size: 16 residues. Trimming took 1 base from V and 1 from J, leaving 12 bases between them. Per germline, CDR1 SGHAT and CDR2 FQNNGV. In nucleotides, the CDR3 is TGTGCCAGCAGCTTAGTAGGGTCGGCGGGCACAGATACGCAGTATTTT. Its protein product is CASSLVGSAGTDTQYF. Filled out from reference TRBV11-2 and TRBJ2-3, the complete variable domain reads EAGVAQSPRYKIIEKRQSVAFWCNPISGHATLYWYQQILGQGPKLLIQFQNNGVVDDSQLPKDRFSAERLKGVDSTLKIQPAKLEDSAVYLCASSLVGSAGTDTQYFGPGTRLTVL.

In this sample, this clone turned up once. CDR3 in amino acids: CASSEGARTDTQYF. The CDR3 coding sequence is TGTGCCAGCAGTGAGGGGGCCCGCACAGATACGCAGTATTTT. The J gene is TRBJ2-3, the V gene TRBV6-1; a possible D gene is TRBD1 (6 bases). Germline V gene data show CDR1 as MNHNS and CDR2 as SASEGT. V was pared by 3 bases and J by 1 base, with 8 bases between. This CDR3 is built from 14 residues.

This sequence joins TRBV14 and TRBJ2-7; no definite D call. The CDR3 loop spans 14 amino acids. Per germline, CDR1 SGHDN and CDR2 FVKESK. Trimming left V 0 bases short and J 7 bases short, with 13 bases between. The CDR3 is CASSQEVRVREQYF. CDR3 coding DNA: TGTGCCAGCAGCCAAGAAGTCCGGGTCAGGGAGCAGTACTTC.